The clone carrying this T cell receptor (beta chain) came up a few times. Antigen: not known. The conserved phenylalanine or tryptophan normally closing the CDR3 is absent here, so this likely arose from a read error. This record belongs to a study of T cell repertoires in cytomegalovirus infection. TCRdb independently ran MiXCR on the reads; one entry per CDR3 protein. The sample yields 150,000 to 200,000 distinct CDR3 sequences, 17% seen once. General observations from the study: Clonotype analysis showed dominance of the ex vivo response by HLA-C-restricted CMV-specific TCR beta clonotypes.

Sequencing used CD8+ T cells from PBMCs. The receptor was derived from a human donor in good health (CMV status not recorded). Some clones in this sample may be carry-over from other donors' samples.

CDR3 residues: CASSLIPEGIYNEQFL. CDR3 sequence (DNA): TGTGCCAGCAGCTTAATCCCAGAGGGGATCTACAATGAGCAGTTCTTA. The chain joins TRBV7-2 to TRBJ2-1, with D perhaps matching TRBD1 or TRBD2 (5 bases each). This CDR3 spans 16 amino acids. The germline V gene has CDR1 SGHTA and CDR2 FQGNSA. V was shortened by 2 bases and J by 3 bases, with 14 bases between the two germline ends.